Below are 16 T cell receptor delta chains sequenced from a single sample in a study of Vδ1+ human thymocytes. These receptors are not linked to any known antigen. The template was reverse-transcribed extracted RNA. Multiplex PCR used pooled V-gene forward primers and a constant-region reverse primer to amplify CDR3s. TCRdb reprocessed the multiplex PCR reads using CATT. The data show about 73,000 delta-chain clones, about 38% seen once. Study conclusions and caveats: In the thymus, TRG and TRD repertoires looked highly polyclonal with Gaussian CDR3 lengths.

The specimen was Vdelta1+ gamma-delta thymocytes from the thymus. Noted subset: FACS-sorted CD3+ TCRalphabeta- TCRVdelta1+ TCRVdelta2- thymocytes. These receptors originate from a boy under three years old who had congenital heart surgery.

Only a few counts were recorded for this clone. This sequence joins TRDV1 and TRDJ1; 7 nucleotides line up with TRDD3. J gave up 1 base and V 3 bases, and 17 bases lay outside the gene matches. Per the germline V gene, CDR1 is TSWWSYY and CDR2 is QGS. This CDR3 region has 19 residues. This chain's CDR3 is CALGDPLRGGIHFTDKLIF. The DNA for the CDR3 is TGTGCTCTTGGGGATCCCCTACGTGGCGGGATACATTTCACCGATAAACTCATCTTT.

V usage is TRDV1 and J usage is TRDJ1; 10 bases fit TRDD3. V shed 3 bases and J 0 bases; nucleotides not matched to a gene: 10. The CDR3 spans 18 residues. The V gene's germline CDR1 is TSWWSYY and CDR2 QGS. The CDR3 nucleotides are TGTGCTCTTGGGGAGACTCCGCCTACTGGGGGATACACCGATAAACTCATCTTT. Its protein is CALGETPPTGGYTDKLIF.

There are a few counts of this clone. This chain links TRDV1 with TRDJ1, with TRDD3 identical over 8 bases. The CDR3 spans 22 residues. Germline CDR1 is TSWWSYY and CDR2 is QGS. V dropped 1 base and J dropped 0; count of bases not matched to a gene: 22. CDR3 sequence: CALGERALVPYLGDPYTDKLIF. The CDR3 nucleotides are TGTGCTCTTGGGGAACGGGCCCTCGTCCCGTACTTGGGGGATCCGTACACCGATAAACTCATCTTT.

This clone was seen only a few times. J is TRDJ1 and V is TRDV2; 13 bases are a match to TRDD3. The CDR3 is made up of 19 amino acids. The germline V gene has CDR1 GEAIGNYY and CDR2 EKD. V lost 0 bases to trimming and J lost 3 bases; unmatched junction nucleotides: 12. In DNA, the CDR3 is TGTGCCTGTGACACCGGGGAATACTGGGGGATACGGGGACCCGATAAACTCATCTTT. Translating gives CACDTGEYWGIRGPDKLIF.

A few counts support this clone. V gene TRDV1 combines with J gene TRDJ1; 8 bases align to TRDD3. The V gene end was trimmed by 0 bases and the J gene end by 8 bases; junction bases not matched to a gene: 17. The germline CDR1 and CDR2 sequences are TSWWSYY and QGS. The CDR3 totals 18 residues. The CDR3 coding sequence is TGTGCTCTTGGGGAACTAGGGTTCCCTCTACTGGGGGGAGCGAAACTCATCTTT. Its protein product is CALGELGFPLLGGAKLIF.

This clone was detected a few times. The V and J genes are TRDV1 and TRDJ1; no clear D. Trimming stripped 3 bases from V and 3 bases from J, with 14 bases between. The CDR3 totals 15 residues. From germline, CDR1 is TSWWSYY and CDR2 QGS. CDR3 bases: TGTGCTCTTGGGGAGGTCTTATACTCGCCCGATAAACTCATCTTT. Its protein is CALGEVLYSPDKLIF.

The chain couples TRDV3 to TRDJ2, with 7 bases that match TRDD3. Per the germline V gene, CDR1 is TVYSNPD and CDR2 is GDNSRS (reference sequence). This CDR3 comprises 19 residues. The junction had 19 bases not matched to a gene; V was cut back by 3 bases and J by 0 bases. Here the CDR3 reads CAFFKKIAGGTALTAQLFF. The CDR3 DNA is TGTGCCTTCTTTAAAAAAATCGCTGGGGGGACAGCTTTGACAGCACAACTCTTCTTT.

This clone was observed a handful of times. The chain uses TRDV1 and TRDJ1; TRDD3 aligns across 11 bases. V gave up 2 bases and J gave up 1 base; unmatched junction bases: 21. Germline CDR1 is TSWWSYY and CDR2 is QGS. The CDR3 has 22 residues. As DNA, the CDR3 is TGTGCTCTTGGGGAAACCCTCTTCCTATTTACTGGGGGATATGGGGTCACCGATAAACTCATCTTT. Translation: CALGETLFLFTGGYGVTDKLIF.

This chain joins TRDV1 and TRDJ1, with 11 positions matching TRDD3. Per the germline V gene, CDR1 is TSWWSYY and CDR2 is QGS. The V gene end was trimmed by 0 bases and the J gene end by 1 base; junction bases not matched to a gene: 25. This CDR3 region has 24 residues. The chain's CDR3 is CALGELGPGVLWGIRSTPTDKLIF. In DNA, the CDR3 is TGTGCTCTTGGGGAACTAGGGCCCGGAGTATTGTGGGGGATACGCTCTACTCCCACCGATAAACTCATCTTT.

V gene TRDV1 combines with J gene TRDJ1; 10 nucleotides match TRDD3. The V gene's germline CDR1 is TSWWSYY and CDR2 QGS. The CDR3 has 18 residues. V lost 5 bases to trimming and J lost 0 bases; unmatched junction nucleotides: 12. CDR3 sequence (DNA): TGTGCTCTTGGGCGAACATCATACTGGGGGATGTACACCGATAAACTCATCTTT. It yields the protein CALGRTSYWGMYTDKLIF.

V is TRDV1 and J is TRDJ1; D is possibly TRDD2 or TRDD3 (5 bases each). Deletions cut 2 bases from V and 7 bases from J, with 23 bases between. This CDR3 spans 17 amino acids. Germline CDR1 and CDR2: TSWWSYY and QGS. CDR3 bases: TGTGCTCTTGGGGAAGAGATACTCCTAACGGGAACGGGTAAACTCATCTTT. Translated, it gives CALGEEILLTGTGKLIF.

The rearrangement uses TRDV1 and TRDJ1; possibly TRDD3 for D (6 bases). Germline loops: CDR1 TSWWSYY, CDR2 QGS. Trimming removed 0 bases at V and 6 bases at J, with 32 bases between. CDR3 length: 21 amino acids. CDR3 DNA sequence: TGTGCTCTTGGGGAACTGAGCCTACGCGGTGAAGGATACCGGGGATTGAATAAACTCATCTTT. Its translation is CALGELSLRGEGYRGLNKLIF.

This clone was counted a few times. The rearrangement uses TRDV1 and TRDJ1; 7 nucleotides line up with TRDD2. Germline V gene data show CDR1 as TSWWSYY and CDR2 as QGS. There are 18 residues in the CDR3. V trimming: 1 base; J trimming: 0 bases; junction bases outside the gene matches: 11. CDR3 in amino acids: CALGEPPFLQHYTDKLIF. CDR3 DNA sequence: TGTGCTCTTGGGGAACCCCCTTTCCTACAGCACTACACCGATAAACTCATCTTT.

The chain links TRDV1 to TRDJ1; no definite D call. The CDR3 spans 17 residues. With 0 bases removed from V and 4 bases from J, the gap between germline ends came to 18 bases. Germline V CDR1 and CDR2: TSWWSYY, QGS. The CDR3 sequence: CALGELFAPTPGDKLIF. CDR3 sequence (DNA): TGTGCTCTTGGGGAACTCTTCGCACCAACCCCCGGCGATAAACTCATCTTT.

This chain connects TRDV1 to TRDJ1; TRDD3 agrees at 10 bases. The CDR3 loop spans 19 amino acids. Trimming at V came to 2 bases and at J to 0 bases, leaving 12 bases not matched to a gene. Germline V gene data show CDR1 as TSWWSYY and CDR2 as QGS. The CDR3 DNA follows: TGTGCTCTTGGGGAAACCTCACTTGGGGGATACCGCCACACCGATAAACTCATCTTT. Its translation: CALGETSLGGYRHTDKLIF.

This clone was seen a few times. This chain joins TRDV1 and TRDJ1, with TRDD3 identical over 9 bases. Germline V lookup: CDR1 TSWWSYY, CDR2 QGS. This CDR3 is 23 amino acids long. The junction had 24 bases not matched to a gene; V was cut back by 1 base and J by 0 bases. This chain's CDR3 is CALGERTRALLGDLNSYTDKLIF. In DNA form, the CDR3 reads TGTGCTCTTGGGGAACGCACCAGAGCCTTACTGGGGGACCTCAACTCGTACACCGATAAACTCATCTTT.